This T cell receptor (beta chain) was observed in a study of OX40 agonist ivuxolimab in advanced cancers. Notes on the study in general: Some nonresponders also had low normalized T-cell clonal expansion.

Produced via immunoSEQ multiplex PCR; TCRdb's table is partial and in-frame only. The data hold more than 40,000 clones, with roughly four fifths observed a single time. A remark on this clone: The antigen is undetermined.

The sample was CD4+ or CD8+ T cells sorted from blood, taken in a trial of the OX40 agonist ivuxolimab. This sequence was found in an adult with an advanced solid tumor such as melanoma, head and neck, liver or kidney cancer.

The CDR3 is CASSSSGMTDTQYF. As DNA, the CDR3 is TGCGCCAGCAGCTCTAGCGGGATGACAGATACGCAGTATTTT. The chain carries TRBV5-1 and TRBJ2-3, with 9 nucleotides matching TRBD2. This CDR3 region has 14 residues. CDR1 is SGHRS, CDR2 YFSETQ, per germline. The trim removed 3 bases at V and 3 bases at J, leaving 2 bases unmatched.